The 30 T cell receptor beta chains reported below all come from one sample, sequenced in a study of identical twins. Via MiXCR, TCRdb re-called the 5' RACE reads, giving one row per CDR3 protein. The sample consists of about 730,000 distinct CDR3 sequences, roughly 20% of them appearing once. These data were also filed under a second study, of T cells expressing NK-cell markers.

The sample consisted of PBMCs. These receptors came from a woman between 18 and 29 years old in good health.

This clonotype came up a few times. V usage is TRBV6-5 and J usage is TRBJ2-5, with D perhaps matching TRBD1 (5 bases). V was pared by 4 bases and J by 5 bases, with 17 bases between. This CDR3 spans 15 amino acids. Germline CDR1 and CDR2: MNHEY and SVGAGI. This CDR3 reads CASSSRLAPGETQYF. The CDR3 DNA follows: TGTGCCAGCAGTTCGCGACTCGCCCCAGGGGAGACCCAGTACTTC.

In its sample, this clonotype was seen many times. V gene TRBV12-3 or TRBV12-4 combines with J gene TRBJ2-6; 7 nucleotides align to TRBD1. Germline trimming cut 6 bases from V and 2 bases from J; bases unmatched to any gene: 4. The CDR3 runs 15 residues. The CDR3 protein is CASRRDSAGANVLTF. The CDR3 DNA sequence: TGTGCCAGCAGGAGGGACAGTGCTGGGGCCAACGTCCTGACTTTC.

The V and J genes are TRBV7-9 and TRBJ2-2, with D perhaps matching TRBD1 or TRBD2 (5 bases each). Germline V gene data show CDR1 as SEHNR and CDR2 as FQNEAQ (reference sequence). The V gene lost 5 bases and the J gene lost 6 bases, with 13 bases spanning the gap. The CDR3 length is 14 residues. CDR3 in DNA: TGTGCCAGCAGCCCCCAGGGAGCCCCCGGGGAGCTGTTTTTT. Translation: CASSPQGAPGELFF.

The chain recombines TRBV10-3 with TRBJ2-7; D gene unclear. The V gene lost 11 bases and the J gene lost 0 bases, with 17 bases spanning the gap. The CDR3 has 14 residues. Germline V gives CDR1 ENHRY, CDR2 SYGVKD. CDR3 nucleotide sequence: TGTGCCGCTGGGAAAGGGCTAAGCTCCTACGAGCAGTACTTC. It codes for CAAGKGLSSYEQYF.

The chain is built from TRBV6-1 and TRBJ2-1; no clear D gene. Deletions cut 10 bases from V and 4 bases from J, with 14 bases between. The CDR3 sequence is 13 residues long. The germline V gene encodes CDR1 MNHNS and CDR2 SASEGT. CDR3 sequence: CATWPQDYNEQFF. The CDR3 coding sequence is TGTGCCACGTGGCCCCAGGATTACAATGAGCAGTTCTTC.

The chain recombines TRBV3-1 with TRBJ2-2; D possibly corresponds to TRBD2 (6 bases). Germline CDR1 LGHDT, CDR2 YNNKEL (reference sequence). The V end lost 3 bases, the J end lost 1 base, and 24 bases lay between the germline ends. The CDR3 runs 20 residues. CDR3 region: CASSHQLVRELAENTGELFF. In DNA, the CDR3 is TGTGCCAGCAGCCACCAATTGGTTAGAGAACTAGCCGAGAACACCGGGGAGCTGTTTTTT.

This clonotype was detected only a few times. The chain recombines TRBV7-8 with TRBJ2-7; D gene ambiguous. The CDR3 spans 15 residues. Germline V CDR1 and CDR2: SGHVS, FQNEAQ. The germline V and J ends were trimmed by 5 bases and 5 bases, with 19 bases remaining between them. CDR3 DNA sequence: TGTGCCAGCAGCCCGTTTGCCGGGTTGGTAAACGAGCAGTACTTC. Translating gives CASSPFAGLVNEQYF.

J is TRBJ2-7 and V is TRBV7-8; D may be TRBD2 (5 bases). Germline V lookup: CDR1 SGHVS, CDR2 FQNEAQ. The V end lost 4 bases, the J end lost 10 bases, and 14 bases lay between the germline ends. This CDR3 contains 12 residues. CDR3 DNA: TGTGCCAGCAGCTACGTATCCGGGGTTCAGTACTTC. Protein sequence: CASSYVSGVQYF.

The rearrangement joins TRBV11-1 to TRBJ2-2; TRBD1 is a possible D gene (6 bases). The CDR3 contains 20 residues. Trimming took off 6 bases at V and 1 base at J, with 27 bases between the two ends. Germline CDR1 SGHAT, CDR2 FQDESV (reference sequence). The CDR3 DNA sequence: TGTGCCAGCAGGGTTGGATTTCGGGGAACCGGGACAAAGAACACCGGGGAGCTGTTTTTT. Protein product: CASRVGFRGTGTKNTGELFF.

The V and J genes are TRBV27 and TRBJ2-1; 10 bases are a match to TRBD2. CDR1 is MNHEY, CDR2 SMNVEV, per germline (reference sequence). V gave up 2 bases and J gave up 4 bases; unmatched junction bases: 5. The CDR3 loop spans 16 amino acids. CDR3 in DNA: TGTGCCAGCAGTTTAGCAAGCGGGGGGGAATACAATGAGCAGTTCTTC. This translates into CASSLASGGEYNEQFF.

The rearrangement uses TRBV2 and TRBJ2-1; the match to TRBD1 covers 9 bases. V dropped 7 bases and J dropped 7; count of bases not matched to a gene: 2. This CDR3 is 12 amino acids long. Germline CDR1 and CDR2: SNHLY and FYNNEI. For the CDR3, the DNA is TGTGCCAGCATTGGACAGGGGAATGAGCAGTTCTTC. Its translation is CASIGQGNEQFF.

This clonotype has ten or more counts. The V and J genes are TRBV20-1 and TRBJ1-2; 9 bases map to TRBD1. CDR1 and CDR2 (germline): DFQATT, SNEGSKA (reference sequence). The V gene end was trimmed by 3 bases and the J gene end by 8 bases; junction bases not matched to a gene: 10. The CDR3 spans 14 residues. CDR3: CSARDNTGGWGYTF. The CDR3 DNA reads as TGCAGTGCTAGGGATAATACAGGGGGCTGGGGCTACACCTTC.

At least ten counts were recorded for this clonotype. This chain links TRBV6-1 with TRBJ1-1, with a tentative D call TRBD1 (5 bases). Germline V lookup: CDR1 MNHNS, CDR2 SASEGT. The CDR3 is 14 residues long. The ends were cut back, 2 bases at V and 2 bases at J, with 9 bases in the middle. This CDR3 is CASSEPGTNTEAFF. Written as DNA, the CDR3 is TGTGCCAGCAGTGAACCAGGGACCAACACTGAAGCTTTCTTT.

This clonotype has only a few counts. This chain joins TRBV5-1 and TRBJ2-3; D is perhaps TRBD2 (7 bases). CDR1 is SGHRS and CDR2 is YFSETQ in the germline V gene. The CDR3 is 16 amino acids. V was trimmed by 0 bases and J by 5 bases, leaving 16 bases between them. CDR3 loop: CASSLGRGPLVDTQYF. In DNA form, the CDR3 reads TGCGCCAGCAGCTTGGGGCGGGGGCCCCTGGTAGATACGCAGTATTTT.

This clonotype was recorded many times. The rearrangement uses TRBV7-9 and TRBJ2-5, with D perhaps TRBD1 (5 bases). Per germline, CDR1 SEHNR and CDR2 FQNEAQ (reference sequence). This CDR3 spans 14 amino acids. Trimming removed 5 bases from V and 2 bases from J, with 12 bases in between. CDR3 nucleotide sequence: TGTGCCAGCAGCGCTCGACAGTTACAAGAGACCCAGTACTTC. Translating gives CASSARQLQETQYF.

The CDR3 loop is CSGGFRNTIYF. The CDR3 nucleotides are TGCAGCGGGGGATTTAGAAACACCATATATTTT. The chain combines TRBV29-1 with TRBJ1-3; D call uncertain. The germline CDR1 and CDR2 sequences are SQVTM and ANQGSEA. The length of the CDR3 is 11 residues. Trimming took 7 bases from V and 5 from J, leaving 9 bases between them.

This CDR3 is CASSPQARRWPQHF. CDR3 sequence (DNA): TGTGCCAGCTCACCACAGGCCCGCCGTTGGCCCCAGCATTTT. The chain has TRBV18 and TRBJ1-5; D is ambiguous. V lost 1 base, J lost 9 bases, and 13 bases lay in between. Looked up from germline, CDR1 is KGHSH and CDR2 is LQKENI. The CDR3 is 14 residues long.

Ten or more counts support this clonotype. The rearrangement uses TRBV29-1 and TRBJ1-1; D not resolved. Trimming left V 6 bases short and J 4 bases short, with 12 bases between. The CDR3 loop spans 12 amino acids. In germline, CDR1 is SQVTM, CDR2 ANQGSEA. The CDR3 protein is CSVRTDVTEAFF. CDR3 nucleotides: TGCAGCGTGAGAACCGACGTCACTGAAGCTTTCTTT.

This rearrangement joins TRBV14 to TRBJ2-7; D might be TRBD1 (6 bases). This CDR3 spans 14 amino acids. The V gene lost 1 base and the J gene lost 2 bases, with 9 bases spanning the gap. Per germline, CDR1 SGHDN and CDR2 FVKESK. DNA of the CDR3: TGTGCCAGCAGCCAAGTAGAGGGGGCCTACGAGCAGTACTTC. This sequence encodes CASSQVEGAYEQYF.

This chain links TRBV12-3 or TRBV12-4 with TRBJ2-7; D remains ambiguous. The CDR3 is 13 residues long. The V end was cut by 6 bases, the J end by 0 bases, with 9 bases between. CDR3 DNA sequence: TGTGCCAGCAGAGCGCCCAGCTCCTACGAGCAGTACTTC. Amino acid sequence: CASRAPSSYEQYF.

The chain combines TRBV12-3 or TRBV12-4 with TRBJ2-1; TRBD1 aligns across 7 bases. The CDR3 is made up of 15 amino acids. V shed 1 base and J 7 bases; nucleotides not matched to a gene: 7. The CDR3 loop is CASSLGGGAWNEQFF. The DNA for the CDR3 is TGTGCCAGCAGTTTAGGAGGGGGCGCGTGGAATGAGCAGTTCTTC.

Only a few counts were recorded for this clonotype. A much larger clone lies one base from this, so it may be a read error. CDR3 loop: CASSRIGSNQPQHF. CDR3 DNA: TGTGCCAGCAGTCGGATAGGGAGCAATCAGCCCCAGCATTTT. This chain uses TRBV12-3 or TRBV12-4 with TRBJ1-5; D uncertain. V lost 5 bases, J lost 1 base, and 9 bases lay in between. The CDR3 is 14 residues long.

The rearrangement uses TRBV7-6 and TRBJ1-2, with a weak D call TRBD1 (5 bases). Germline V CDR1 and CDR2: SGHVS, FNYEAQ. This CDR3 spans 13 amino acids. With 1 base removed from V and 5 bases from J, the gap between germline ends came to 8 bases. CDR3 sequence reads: CASSLVGGYGYTF. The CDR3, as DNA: TGTGCCAGCAGCTTAGTGGGGGGTTATGGCTACACCTTC.

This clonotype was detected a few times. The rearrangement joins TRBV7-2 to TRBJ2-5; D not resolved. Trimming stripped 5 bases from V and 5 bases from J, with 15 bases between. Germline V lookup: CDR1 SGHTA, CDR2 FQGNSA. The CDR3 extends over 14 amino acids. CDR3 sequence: CASSPSWVAETQYF. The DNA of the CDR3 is TGTGCCAGCAGCCCGAGCTGGGTTGCGGAGACCCAGTACTTC.

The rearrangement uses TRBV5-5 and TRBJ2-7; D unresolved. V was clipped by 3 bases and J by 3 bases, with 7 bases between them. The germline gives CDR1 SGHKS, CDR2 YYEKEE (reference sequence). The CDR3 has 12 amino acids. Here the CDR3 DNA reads TGTGCCAGCAGCTACACTCGCTACGAGCAGTACTTC. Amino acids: CASSYTRYEQYF.

The CDR3 bases are TGTGCCAGCAGTGCTGCCGGGACGGTCTCCTACGAGCAGTACTTC. The encoded protein is CASSAAGTVSYEQYF. This chain links TRBV11-2 with TRBJ2-7, with D possibly being TRBD1 or TRBD2 (5 bases each). Germline lookup yields CDR1 SGHAT and CDR2 FQNNGV. The CDR3 contains 15 residues. V was trimmed by 6 bases and J by 0 bases, leaving 15 bases between them.

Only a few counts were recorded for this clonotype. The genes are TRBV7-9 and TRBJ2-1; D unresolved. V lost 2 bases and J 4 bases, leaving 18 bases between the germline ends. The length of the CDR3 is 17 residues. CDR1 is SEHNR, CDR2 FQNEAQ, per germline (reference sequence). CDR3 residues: CASSLKYADPRYNEQFF. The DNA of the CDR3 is TGTGCCAGCAGCTTAAAGTATGCCGACCCGCGGTACAATGAGCAGTTCTTC. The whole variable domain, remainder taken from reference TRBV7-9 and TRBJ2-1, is DTGVSQNPRHKITKRGQNVTFRCDPISEHNRLYWYRQTLGQGPEFLTYFQNEAQLEKSRLLSDRFSAERPKGSFSTLEIQRTEQGDSAMYLCASSLKYADPRYNEQFFGPGTRLTVL.

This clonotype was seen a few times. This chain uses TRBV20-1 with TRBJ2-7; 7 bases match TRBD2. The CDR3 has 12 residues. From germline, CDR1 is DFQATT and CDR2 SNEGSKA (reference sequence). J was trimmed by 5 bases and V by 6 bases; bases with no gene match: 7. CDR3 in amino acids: CSAPRGMDEQYF. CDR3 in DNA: TGCAGTGCGCCGCGGGGGATGGACGAGCAGTACTTC.

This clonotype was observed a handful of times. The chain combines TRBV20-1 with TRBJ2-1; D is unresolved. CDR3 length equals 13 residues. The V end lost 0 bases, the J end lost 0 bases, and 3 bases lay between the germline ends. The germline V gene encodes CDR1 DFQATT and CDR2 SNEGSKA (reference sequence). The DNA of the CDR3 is TGCAGTGCTAGAGAGGACTCCTACAATGAGCAGTTCTTC. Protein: CSAREDSYNEQFF.

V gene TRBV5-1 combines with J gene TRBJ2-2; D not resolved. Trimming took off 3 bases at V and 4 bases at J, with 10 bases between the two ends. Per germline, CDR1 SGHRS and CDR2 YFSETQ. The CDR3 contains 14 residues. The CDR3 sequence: CASSSSDGTGELFF. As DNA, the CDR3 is TGCGCCAGCAGCTCCTCGGACGGCACCGGGGAGCTGTTTTTT.